The 22 T cell receptor beta chains presented below share a single source sample, sequenced in a study of T cells in Graves' hyperthyroidism and ophthalmopathy. Amplified TCR beta CDR3 regions came from RNA transcripts. The HTBI primer set drove a first-round RT-PCR of the TCR CDR3. TCRdb fed the multiplex PCR reads into MiXCR, producing one record per CDR3 protein. Of approximately 430,000 distinct CDR3 sequences listed, roughly 14% were seen once; the top ten hold around an eighth. The sample taken for sequencing was blood. The receptors derive from a woman younger than 30 with Graves' hyperthyroidism.

The chain uses TRBV5-1 and TRBJ2-3; D is uncertain. V shed 0 bases and J shed 3 bases, with 5 bases lying between them. CDR3 length: 13 amino acids. Per the germline V gene, CDR1 is SGHRS and CDR2 is YFSETQ. The CDR3 bases are TGCGCCAGCAGCTTGGCCAGGACAGATACGCAGTATTTT. As protein: CASSLARTDTQYF.

J is TRBJ1-1 and V is TRBV28, with D uncertain. The length of the CDR3 is 14 residues. Per the germline V gene, CDR1 is MDHEN and CDR2 is SYDVKM. With 5 bases removed from V and 6 bases from J, the gap between germline ends came to 16 bases. In DNA, the CDR3 is TGTGCCAGCAGTCAACGGACGAGTGGATCTGAAGCTTTCTTT. Encoded protein: CASSQRTSGSEAFF.

This clonotype was observed at least ten times. The chain carries TRBV4-3 and TRBJ1-1, with no clear D. Trimming removed 1 base at V and 0 bases at J, with 12 bases between. The CDR3 covers 16 residues. In germline, CDR1 is LGHNA, CDR2 YSLEER. The CDR3 nucleotides read TGCGCCAGCAGCCAAGCTGCAGGCGAATTGAACACTGAAGCTTTCTTT. It specifies CASSQAAGELNTEAFF.

The chain combines TRBV11-2 with TRBJ2-1, with D unclear. V dropped 5 bases and J dropped 3 bases, with 11 bases sitting between them. Germline V gives CDR1 SGHAT, CDR2 FQNNGV. The CDR3 sequence is 14 residues long. Here the CDR3 reads CASSPSAIYNEQFF. The CDR3 region has the DNA TGTGCCAGCAGCCCCTCGGCCATCTACAATGAGCAGTTCTTC. The full variable domain, in which reference TRBV11-2 and TRBJ2-1 provide the parts outside the CDR3, is EAGVAQSPRYKIIEKRQSVAFWCNPISGHATLYWYQQILGQGPKLLIQFQNNGVVDDSQLPKDRFSAERLKGVDSTLKIQPAKLEDSAVYLCASSPSAIYNEQFFGPGTRLTVL.

The chain carries TRBV20-1 and TRBJ1-5; D is undetermined. Trimming removed 1 base from V and 7 bases from J, with 11 bases in between. The CDR3 length is 13 residues. The germline CDR1 and CDR2 sequences are DFQATT and SNEGSKA (reference sequence). The CDR3 nucleotides are TGCAGTGCTAGAGGGACGGAGAGGCAGCCCCAGCATTTT. Protein product: CSARGTERQPQHF.

V gene TRBV11-2 combines with J gene TRBJ2-7; D is unclear. Germline V lookup: CDR1 SGHAT, CDR2 FQNNGV. The CDR3 sequence is 13 residues long. V dropped 3 bases and J dropped 5 bases, with 11 bases sitting between them. This CDR3 is CASSFWYRDEQYF. CDR3 nucleotide sequence: TGTGCCAGCAGCTTCTGGTATCGGGACGAGCAGTACTTC.

The chain combines TRBV20-1 with TRBJ1-5, with a possible D match to TRBD1 (6 bases). V gave up 3 bases and J gave up 3 bases, with 12 bases separating them. The germline CDR1 and CDR2 sequences are DFQATT and SNEGSKA (reference sequence). CDR3 length: 14 residues. CDR3 DNA: TGCAGTGCTAGGCCCTCAGGGGACAATCAGCCCCAGCATTTT. Amino acids: CSARPSGDNQPQHF.

This clonotype was observed many times. This sequence joins TRBV15 and TRBJ1-1; D might be TRBD1 (5 bases). Germline V gene data show CDR1 as LNHNV and CDR2 as YYDKDF (reference sequence). V lost 0 bases and J 3 bases, leaving 20 bases between the germline ends. CDR3 length: 18 residues. CDR3 sequence: CATSRDPGRTIMDTEAFF. The CDR3 DNA reads as TGTGCCACCAGCAGAGATCCGGGACGGACGATTATGGACACTGAAGCTTTCTTT. The whole variable domain, remainder taken from reference TRBV15 and TRBJ1-1, is DAMVIQNPRYQVTQFGKPVTLSCSQTLNHNVMYWYQQKSSQAPKLLFHYYDKDFNNEADTPDNFQSRRPNTSFCFLDIRSPGLGDTAMYLCATSRDPGRTIMDTEAFFGQGTRLTVV.

The V and J genes are TRBV9 and TRBJ2-3; 13 nucleotides line up with TRBD2. After removal of 3 bases from V and 3 bases from J, the junction contained 7 bases not matched to a gene. Germline V gene data show CDR1 as SGDLS and CDR2 as YYNGEE. The CDR3 is made up of 17 amino acids. CDR3 bases: TGTGCCAGCAGCGAGGAGGAGACTAGCGGGAGGACAGATACGCAGTATTTT. Residues: CASSEEETSGRTDTQYF. Using reference TRBV9 and TRBJ2-3 for the parts outside the CDR3, the full variable domain is DSGVTQTPKHLITATGQRVTLRCSPRSGDLSVYWYQQSLDQGLQFLIQYYNGEERAKGNILERFSAQQFPDLHSELNLSSLELGDSALYFCASSEEETSGRTDTQYFGPGTRLTVL.

This clonotype has ten or more counts. This chain joins TRBV28 and TRBJ2-7; 7 nucleotides line up with TRBD1. CDR3 length: 16 residues. Germline CDR1 MDHEN, CDR2 SYDVKM. The J segment lost 2 bases and the V segment lost 4 bases, leaving 11 bases of the junction unmatched. The CDR3 DNA reads as TGTGCCAGCAGTTCGCTCAGGACAGGACCAACCTACGAGCAGTACTTC. This encodes CASSSLRTGPTYEQYF.

The chain has TRBV29-1 and TRBJ2-3; 7 nucleotides line up with TRBD2. CDR3 length: 14 amino acids. Germline loops: CDR1 SQVTM, CDR2 ANQGSEA. The V segment lost 6 bases and the J segment 0 bases; nucleotides outside the gene matches: 6. The CDR3 spells CSVGGTASTDTQYF. The CDR3 DNA follows: TGCAGCGTGGGGGGGACGGCGAGCACAGATACGCAGTATTTT.

This clonotype was observed a handful of times. V gene TRBV7-2 combines with J gene TRBJ2-2; D possibly corresponds to TRBD2 (5 bases). CDR3 length equals 16 residues. V was cut by 2 bases and J by 7 bases, with 17 bases left in between. The germline V gene has CDR1 SGHTA and CDR2 FQGNSA. CDR3 sequence (DNA): TGTGCCAGCAGCTTATCATTCGCTAGCCAGAGCGGGGAGCTGTTTTTT. As protein: CASSLSFASQSGELFF.

The chain links TRBV7-9 to TRBJ2-3; 7 bases map to TRBD2. The CDR3 runs to 14 residues. Losses at the gene ends were 5 bases for V and 4 bases for J; bases not matched to a gene: 6. The germline V gene has CDR1 SEHNR and CDR2 FQNEAQ (reference sequence). The CDR3 coding sequence is TGTGCCAGCAGCAAAGGACTAGACGCAGATACGCAGTATTTT. Encoded protein: CASSKGLDADTQYF. The complete variable domain, with remaining parts taken from reference TRBV7-9 and TRBJ2-3, reads DTGVSQNPRHKITKRGQNVTFRCDPISEHNRLYWYRQTLGQGPEFLTYFQNEAQLEKSRLLSDRFSAERPKGSFSTLEIQRTEQGDSAMYLCASSKGLDADTQYFGPGTRLTVL.

This clonotype has a count of ten or more. The gene calls are TRBV7-2 and TRBJ2-1, with 16 bases fitting TRBD2. V dropped 5 bases and J dropped 1; count of bases not matched to a gene: 5. This CDR3 comprises 18 residues. CDR1 is SGHTA, CDR2 FQGNSA, per germline. The CDR3 DNA reads TGTGCCAGCAGCGAGGGACTAGCGGGGGGGCATTCCTACAATGAGCAGTTCTTC. Encoded protein: CASSEGLAGGHSYNEQFF.

The sample holds many counts of this clonotype. This chain joins TRBV6-2 or TRBV6-3 and TRBJ1-1; D uncertain. The germline V gene encodes CDR1 MNHEY and CDR2 SVGEGT. Trimming stripped 7 bases from V and 4 bases from J, with 16 bases between. The CDR3 consists of 14 residues. The CDR3 here is CASKFIPGSTEAFF. Written as DNA, the CDR3 is TGTGCCAGCAAATTCATTCCGGGGTCCACTGAAGCTTTCTTT.

This clonotype has at least ten counts. The chain joins TRBV15 to TRBJ1-1; D uncertain. The V and J ends lost 0 bases and 3 bases respectively, with 8 bases between them. CDR3 length: 14 amino acids. Germline-derived CDR1 and CDR2 are LNHNV and YYDKDF (reference sequence). In DNA, the CDR3 is TGTGCCACCAGCAGAGATCAATTGGACACTGAAGCTTTCTTT. Amino acid sequence: CATSRDQLDTEAFF.

This chain uses TRBV7-9 with TRBJ1-5; perhaps TRBD1 as D (5 bases). CDR1 and CDR2 from the germline V gene are SEHNR and FQNEAQ (reference sequence). This CDR3 contains 14 residues. V was pared by 5 bases and J by 4 bases, with 12 bases between. The CDR3 nucleotides read TGTGCCAGCAGCAGGACGGGACCGAATCAGCCCCAGCATTTT. Protein: CASSRTGPNQPQHF.

This clonotype was counted only a few times. V gene TRBV7-3 combines with J gene TRBJ2-7; possibly TRBD1 or TRBD2 for D (6 bases each). The CDR3 covers 15 residues. Germline V CDR1 and CDR2: SGHTA, FQGTGA. V dropped 1 base and J dropped 2 bases, with 12 bases sitting between them. The CDR3 region has the DNA TGTGCCAGCAGCTTAAGGGGGGCCCCCCCCTACGAGCAGTACTTC. This sequence encodes CASSLRGAPPYEQYF.

The V gene is TRBV4-1, the J gene TRBJ1-6; D might be TRBD1 (5 bases). CDR1 and CDR2 (germline): MGHRA, YSYEKL. V lost 0 bases to trimming and J lost 7 bases, with 16 bases between them. This CDR3 contains 17 residues. CDR3 sequence (DNA): TGCGCCAGCAGCCAAGATGCGCCGGGACTGCTAAATTCACCCCTCCACTTT. Amino acid sequence: CASSQDAPGLLNSPLHF.

This clonotype was counted many times. V and J are TRBV6-1 and TRBJ1-2; D is unclear. Germline V gives CDR1 MNHNS, CDR2 SASEGT. CDR3 length: 14 amino acids. V lost 7 bases and J 6 bases, leaving 18 bases between the germline ends. CDR3 sequence reads: CASKSVSRRDGYTF. CDR3 bases: TGTGCCAGCAAGTCAGTCTCCCGTCGGGATGGCTACACCTTC.

This clonotype was counted at least ten times. This chain links TRBV29-1 with TRBJ2-1, with TRBD2 matching 11 bases. V lost 4 bases and J lost 6; bases outside the gene matches: 17. This CDR3 comprises 18 residues. Germline CDR1 SQVTM, CDR2 ANQGSEA. The CDR3 region has the DNA TGCAGCGTTGGACCGGCAGGGGTTCCCGGGACTAGCGGCAATGAGCAGTTCTTC. It encodes CSVGPAGVPGTSGNEQFF.

The chain combines TRBV3-1 with TRBJ2-3, with D unclear. The germline CDR1 and CDR2 sequences are LGHDT and YNNKEL (reference sequence). CDR3 length: 13 residues. V was trimmed by 7 bases and J by 2 bases, leaving 10 bases between them. The CDR3 sequence is CASIRADTDTQYF. For the CDR3, the DNA is TGTGCCAGCATTCGGGCAGACACAGATACGCAGTATTTT.